These 13 T cell receptor beta chains share one sample of origin, sequenced in a study of blood T cell repertoires in COVID-19. Only in-frame clones appear in the TCRdb table, and some are missing; sequencing was by immunoSEQ multiplex PCR. The repertoire holds nearly 110,000 clones, with about four fifths as singletons. What was sequenced was peripheral blood. Every receptor here comes from a human donor in a cohort sampled during active COVID-19.

The V and J genes are TRBV7-3 and TRBJ2-2; D uncertain. The CDR3 spans 18 residues. CDR1 is SGHTA and CDR2 is FQGTGA in the germline V gene. V was cut by 2 bases and J by 0 bases, with 16 bases left in between. In DNA form, the CDR3 reads TGTGCCAGCAGCTTATCCCCGCCCTTTGCGGCGAACACCGGGGAGCTGTTTTTT. Its protein is CASSLSPPFAANTGELFF.

This chain joins TRBV5-1 and TRBJ1-1; no definite D call. V dropped 0 bases and J dropped 6 bases, with 9 bases sitting between them. In germline, CDR1 is SGHRS, CDR2 YFSETQ. The CDR3 is 13 residues long. CDR3 sequence reads: CASSLDSEAEAFF. CDR3 coding DNA: TGCGCCAGCAGCTTGGATTCAGAGGCTGAAGCTTTCTTT.

The CDR3 sequence: CASSLTGLGQAEAFF. CDR3 bases: TGCGCCAGCAGCTTAACTGGGCTGGGACAGGCTGAAGCTTTCTTT. The chain is built from TRBV5-1 and TRBJ1-1; 8 nucleotides line up with TRBD1. Trimming took 2 bases from V and 6 from J; bases not matched to a gene: 9. The CDR3 spans 15 residues. CDR1 is SGHRS, CDR2 YFSETQ, per germline.

Only a few counts were recorded for this clone. The rearrangement joins TRBV5-1 to TRBJ1-1; tentative D call: TRBD1 (5 bases). There are 13 residues in the CDR3. Germline values: CDR1 SGHRS, CDR2 YFSETQ. Trimming took 0 bases from V and 7 from J, leaving 10 bases between them. The CDR3 nucleotides read TGCGCCAGCAGCTTGGCCCTGGACAATGAAGCTTTCTTT. This codes for CASSLALDNEAFF.

The chain combines TRBV6-4 with TRBJ2-3; 8 bases agree with TRBD2. Germline CDR1 reads MRHNA; CDR2 reads SNTAGT. The CDR3 loop spans 17 amino acids. The J segment lost 2 bases and the V segment lost 0 bases, leaving 7 bases of the junction unmatched. The CDR3 loop is CASSDSMVAGPTDTQYF. The CDR3, as DNA: TGTGCCAGCAGTGACTCGATGGTAGCGGGGCCCACAGATACGCAGTATTTT.

CDR3 amino acids: CATSSPAGPTNEKLFF. As DNA, the CDR3 is TGTGCCACCAGCAGTCCAGCAGGTCCAACTAATGAAAAACTGTTTTTT. The chain combines TRBV15 with TRBJ1-4; no clear D. V lost 3 bases and J 0 bases, leaving 11 bases between the germline ends. CDR1 LNHNV and CDR2 YYDKDF come from the germline V gene (reference sequence). The length of the CDR3 is 16 residues. The whole variable domain, filled in from reference TRBV15 and TRBJ1-4, reads DAMVIQNPRYQVTQFGKPVTLSCSQTLNHNVMYWYQQKSSQAPKLLFHYYDKDFNNEADTPDNFQSRRPNTSFCFLDIRSPGLGDTAMYLCATSSPAGPTNEKLFFGSGTQLSVL.

The chain combines TRBV29-1 with TRBJ1-1; TRBD1 aligns across 7 bases. The CDR3 has 11 residues. Germline V gene sequence: CDR1 SQVTM, CDR2 ANQGSEA. J gave up 8 bases and V 5 bases, and 5 bases lay outside the gene matches. DNA of the CDR3: TGCAGCGTTCGCCTGGACAGGGAAGCTTTCTTT. The encoded protein is CSVRLDREAFF.

The V call is TRBV3-1 (or the pseudogene TRBV3-2), the J call TRBJ2-7; 9 bases align to TRBD2. CDR3 size: 12 residues. The ends lost 1 base at V and 9 bases at J; junction bases unmatched: 1. The V gene's germline CDR1 is LGHDT and CDR2 YNNKEL (reference sequence). CDR3 DNA sequence: TGTGCCAGCAGCCAAGGACTAGCGGCGCAGTACGTC. This translates into CASSQGLAAQYV.

The chain combines TRBV19 with TRBJ2-3; the match to TRBD2 covers 11 bases. This CDR3 has 19 residues. The trim removed 3 bases at V and 2 bases at J, leaving 13 bases unmatched. Per germline, CDR1 LNHDA and CDR2 SQIVND (reference sequence). CDR3 nucleotide sequence: TGTGCCAGTAGTATGTTGACTAGCGGGAAGCAGATTCTCACAGATACGCAGTATTTT. Protein product: CASSMLTSGKQILTDTQYF. Variable domain in full (rest from reference TRBV19 and TRBJ2-3): DGGITQSPKYLFRKEGQNVTLSCEQNLNHDAMYWYRQDPGQGLRLIYYSQIVNDFQKGDIAEGYSVSREKKESFPLTVTSAQKNPTAFYLCASSMLTSGKQILTDTQYFGPGTRLTVL.

A note on this clone: Other DNA sequences within the sample encode an identical CDR3. The rearrangement links TRBV7-2 to TRBJ2-3; 14 nucleotides line up with TRBD2. CDR1 SGHTA and CDR2 FQGNSA come from the germline V gene. This CDR3 has 15 amino acids. Trimming removed 3 bases from V and 4 bases from J; junction bases left unmatched: 0. CDR3 loop: CASSLGLAGADTQYF. CDR3 nucleotide sequence: TGTGCCAGCAGCTTGGGACTAGCGGGAGCAGATACGCAGTATTTT. Looking up the rest from reference TRBV7-2 and TRBJ2-3 gives the full variable domain: GAGVSQSPSNKVTEKGKDVELRCDPISGHTALYWYRQSLGQGLEFLIYFQGNSAPDKSGLPSDRFSAERTGGSVSTLTIQRTQQEDSAVYLCASSLGLAGADTQYFGPGTRLTVL.

This chain connects TRBV7-8 to TRBJ2-3; D is ambiguous. The germline V and J ends were trimmed by 5 bases and 6 bases, with 6 bases remaining between them. Germline V gene lookup returns CDR1 SGHVS and CDR2 FQNEAQ. The length of the CDR3 is 11 residues. DNA for the CDR3: TGTGCCAGCAGCCCCTTGGATACGCAGTATTTT. Translating it yields CASSPLDTQYF. The full variable domain, in which reference TRBV7-8 and TRBJ2-3 provide the parts outside the CDR3, is GAGVSQSPRYKVAKRGQDVALRCDPISGHVSLFWYQQALGQGPEFLTYFQNEAQLDKSGLPSDRFFAERPEGSVSTLKIQRTQQEDSAVYLCASSPLDTQYFGPGTRLTVL.

This rearrangement joins TRBV25-1 to TRBJ2-3, with D hard to call. Between the trimmed V and J ends, which lost 5 bases and 5 bases, there was a span of 14 bases. The CDR3 has 14 amino acids. Germline values: CDR1 MGHDK, CDR2 SYGVNS. CDR3 in amino acids: CASSNSGSLDTQYF. In DNA, the CDR3 is TGTGCCAGCAGTAACTCCGGGTCTCTAGATACGCAGTATTTT.

The chain couples TRBV2 to TRBJ2-7; 10 bases map to TRBD2. Germline V gene data show CDR1 as SNHLY and CDR2 as FYNNEI. The CDR3 has 15 residues. V shed 5 bases and J 2 bases; nucleotides not matched to a gene: 6. The CDR3 sequence: CASSPRTSGTYEQYF. In nucleotides, the CDR3 is TGTGCCAGCAGTCCCAGGACTAGCGGAACCTACGAGCAGTACTTC. Complete variable domain (other parts from reference TRBV2 and TRBJ2-7): EPEVTQTPSHQVTQMGQEVILRCVPISNHLYFYWYRQILGQKVEFLVSFYNNEISEKSEIFDDQFSVERPDGSNFTLKIRSTKLEDSAMYFCASSPRTSGTYEQYFGPGTRLTVT.